Listed here are 2 T cell receptor beta chains from one sample, sequenced in a study of T cells in Graves' hyperthyroidism and ophthalmopathy. Template material for amplifying TCR beta CDR3 regions consisted of RNA transcripts. HTBI primers drove first-round RT-PCR of the TCR CDR3. TCRdb recomputed calls from the multiplex PCR reads with MiXCR, one row per CDR3 protein. The sample shows approximately 530,000 distinct CDR3 sequences, 16% of them seen only once. The sequencing sample was made of blood. Receptors originate from a woman aged 18-29 years with Graves' hyperthyroidism.

This clonotype was seen ten or more times. The chain couples TRBV2 to TRBJ1-3; D gene uncertain. The CDR3 has 15 residues. V lost 7 bases to trimming and J lost 4 bases, with 17 bases between them. Germline assignment: CDR1 SNHLY and CDR2 FYNNEI. The CDR3 reads CASIRGRRQGNTIYF. The DNA for the CDR3 is TGTGCCAGCATCAGAGGACGGCGACAAGGAAACACCATATATTTT.

This clonotype showed up many times. DNA of the CDR3: TGTGCCAGCAGCTCAGGGACAGGGAAGCACCAGTACTTC. Encoded protein: CASSSGTGKHQYF. This chain uses TRBV7-2 with TRBJ2-5; 9 positions match TRBD1. The CDR3 has 13 residues. J was trimmed by 10 bases and V by 4 bases; bases with no gene match: 7. Looked up from germline, CDR1 is SGHTA and CDR2 is FQGNSA.